Listed here is a single T cell receptor beta chain. This specimen comes from a study of T cell responses to AZD1222 COVID-19 vaccine. Data came from immunoSEQ multiplex PCR; TCRdb stores just in-frame clones and leaves some out. The sample lists about 150,000 clones, around 90% occurring once. Germline CDR1 reads KGHSH; CDR2 reads LQKENI. The CDR3 loop spans 16 amino acids. J was trimmed by 5 bases and V by 3 bases; bases with no gene match: 8. The sample here was peripheral blood, taken on day 0 of AZD1222 vaccination. The V and J genes are TRBV18 and TRBJ2-1; 9 nucleotides match TRBD2. The TCR comes from an adult in good health. CDR3 amino acids: CASSPSGAGGHNEQFF. The CDR3 region has the DNA TGTGCCAGCTCACCGTCTGGCGCGGGGGGGCACAATGAGCAGTTCTTC.